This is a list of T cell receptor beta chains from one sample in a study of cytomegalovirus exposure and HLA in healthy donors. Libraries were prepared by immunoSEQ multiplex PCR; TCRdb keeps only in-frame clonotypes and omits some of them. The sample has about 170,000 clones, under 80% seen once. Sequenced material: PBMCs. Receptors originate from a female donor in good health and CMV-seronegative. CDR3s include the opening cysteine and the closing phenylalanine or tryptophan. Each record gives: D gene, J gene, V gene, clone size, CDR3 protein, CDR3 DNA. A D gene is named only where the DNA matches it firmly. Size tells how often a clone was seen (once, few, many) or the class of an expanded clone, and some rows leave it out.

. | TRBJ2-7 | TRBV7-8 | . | CASSLVSLSYEQYF | TGTGCCAGCAGCTTAGTATCACTCTCCTACGAGCAGTACTTC
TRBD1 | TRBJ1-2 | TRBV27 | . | CASSKGTGLYGYTF | TGTGCCAGCAGTAAAGGGACAGGACTCTATGGCTACACCTTC
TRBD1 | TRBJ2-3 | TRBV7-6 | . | CASSPSPGQGVTDTQYF | TGTGCCAGCAGCCCTAGCCCCGGACAGGGGGTAACAGATACGCAGTATTTT
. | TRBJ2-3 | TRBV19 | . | CASSWRRSSTDTQYF | TGTGCCAGTAGTTGGAGGAGGAGTAGCACAGATACGCAGTATTTT
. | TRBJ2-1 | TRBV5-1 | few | CASSFPRTWEDNEQFF | TGCGCCAGCAGCTTCCCCCGGACATGGGAGGACAATGAGCAGTTCTTC
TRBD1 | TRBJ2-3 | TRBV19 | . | CASSQTGGAGPTQYF | TGTGCCAGTAGTCAAACAGGGGGCGCGGGACCTACGCAGTATTTT
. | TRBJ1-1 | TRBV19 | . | CASSILGHNTEAFF | TGTGCCAGTAGTATCCTTGGACACAACACTGAAGCTTTCTTT
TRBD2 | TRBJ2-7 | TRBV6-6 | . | CASSYGSSGNYEQYF | TGTGCCAGCAGTTACGGGTCTAGCGGCAACTACGAGCAGTACTTC
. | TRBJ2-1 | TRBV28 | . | CASSSPHRGGYNEQFF | TGTGCCAGCAGTTCACCCCACAGGGGAGGATACAATGAGCAGTTCTTC
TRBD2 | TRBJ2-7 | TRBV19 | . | CASSDPGAGLARNYEQYF | TGTGCCAGTAGTGACCCAGGGGCGGGACTAGCGCGGAACTACGAGCAGTACTTC
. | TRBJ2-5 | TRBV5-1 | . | CASSPGTRQETQYF | TGCGCCAGCAGCCCTGGGACTCGCCAAGAGACCCAGTACTTC
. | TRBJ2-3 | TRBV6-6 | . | CASSYSIRETADTQYF | TGTGCCAGCAGTTACTCGATTCGGGAGACAGCAGATACGCAGTATTTT
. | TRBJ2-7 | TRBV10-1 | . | CASIKNIEAAYEQYF | TGCGCCAGCATCAAGAACATTGAGGCGGCCTACGAGCAGTACTTC
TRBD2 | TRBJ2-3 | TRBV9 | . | CASSPAGGPRDTQYF | TGTGCCAGCAGCCCAGCGGGGGGGCCACGAGATACGCAGTATTTT
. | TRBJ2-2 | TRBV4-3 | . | CASSQDRTAFLNTGELFF | TGCGCCAGCAGCCAAGATCGTACAGCCTTTTTGAACACCGGGGAGCTGTTTTTT
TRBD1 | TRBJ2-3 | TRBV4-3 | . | CASSQEPQGGTDTQYF | TGCGCCAGCAGCCAAGAACCCCAGGGGGGCACAGATACGCAGTATTTT
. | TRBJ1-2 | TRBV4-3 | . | CASSQERGVGYGYTF | TGCGCCAGCAGCCAAGAACGGGGGGTCGGCTATGGCTACACCTTC
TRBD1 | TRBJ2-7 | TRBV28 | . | CASSSTGTGYSEQYF | TGTGCCAGCAGCTCTACCGGGACAGGGTACAGCGAGCAGTACTTC
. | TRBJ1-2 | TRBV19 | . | CASSFPTGATKGYTF | TGTGCCAGTAGCTTCCCGACAGGCGCGACTAAGGGCTACACCTTC
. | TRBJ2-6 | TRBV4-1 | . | CASSQVVRSGANVLTF | TGCGCCAGCAGCCAAGTCGTGAGGTCTGGGGCCAACGTCCTGACTTTC
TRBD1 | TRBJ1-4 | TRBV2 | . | CASSVDRASEKLFF | TGTGCCAGCAGTGTAGACAGGGCGTCTGAAAAACTGTTTTTT
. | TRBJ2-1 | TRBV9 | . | CASSTSRSYNEQFF | TGTGCCAGTTCGACTAGTAGGTCCTACAATGAGCAGTTCTTC
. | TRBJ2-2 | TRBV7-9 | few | CSSRGLTGELFF | TGTTCCAGCAGGGGACTAACCGGGGAGCTGTTTTTT
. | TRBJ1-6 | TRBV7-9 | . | CASSPSRDTYNSPLHF | TGTGCCAGCAGCCCGTCCCGGGACACCTATAATTCACCCCTCCACTTT
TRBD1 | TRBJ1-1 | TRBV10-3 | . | CAISRTGVRVFF | TGTGCCATCAGTCGGACAGGGGTACGTGTTTTCTTT
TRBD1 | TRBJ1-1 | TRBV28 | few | CASSLKDRGTTEAFF | TGTGCCAGCAGTTTAAAGGACAGGGGTACCACTGAAGCTTTCTTT
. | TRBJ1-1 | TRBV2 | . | CASSSPPNTEAFF | TGTGCCAGCAGTTCCCCTCCGAACACTGAAGCTTTCTTT
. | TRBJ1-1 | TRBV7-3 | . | CASSLTDRNTEAFF | TGTGCCAGCAGCTTAACCGACAGGAACACTGAAGCTTTCTTT
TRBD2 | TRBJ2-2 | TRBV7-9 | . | CASSLIAGGGYTGELFF | TGTGCCAGCAGCTTAATTGCCGGGGGAGGGTACACCGGGGAGCTGTTTTTT
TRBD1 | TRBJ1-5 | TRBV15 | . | CATSRDWGGQGLNQPQHF | TGTGCCACCAGCAGAGATTGGGGTGGACAGGGCTTAAATCAGCCCCAGCATTTT
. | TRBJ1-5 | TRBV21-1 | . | CASRPEERNQPQHF | TGTGCCAGCAGACCCGAGGAGCGAAATCAGCCCCAGCATTTT
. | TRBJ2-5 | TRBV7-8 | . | CASRLLQGRGETQYF | TGTGCCAGCAGGTTACTACAGGGCCGCGGGGAGACCCAGTACTTC
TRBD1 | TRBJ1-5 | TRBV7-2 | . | CASSRTGAANQPQHF | TGTGCCAGCAGCAGGACAGGGGCGGCCAATCAGCCCCAGCATTTT
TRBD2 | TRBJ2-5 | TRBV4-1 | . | CASSQDRLAGEETQYF | TGCGCCAGCAGCCAAGATCGCCTAGCGGGGGAAGAGACCCAGTACTTC
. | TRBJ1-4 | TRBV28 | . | CASGGGMKKLFF | TGTGCCAGCGGCGGGGGTATGAAAAAACTGTTTTTT
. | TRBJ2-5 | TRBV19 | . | CASSPRGRETQYF | TGTGCCAGTAGTCCGCGGGGCAGAGAGACCCAGTACTTC
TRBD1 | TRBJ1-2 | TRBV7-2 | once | CASSLGDRGLGGYTF | TGTGCCAGCAGCTTAGGGGACAGGGGGCTAGGTGGCTACACCTTC
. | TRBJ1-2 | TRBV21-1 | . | CASSFPGGSNYGYTF | TGTGCCAGCAGCTTCCCAGGGGGGTCCAACTATGGCTACACCTTC
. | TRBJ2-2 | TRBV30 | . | CAWIRDSPWGELFF | TGTGCCTGGATCCGGGACTCCCCTTGGGGGGAGCTGTTTTTT
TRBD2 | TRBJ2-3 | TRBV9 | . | CASSPRWGGGAPDTQYF | TGTGCCAGCAGCCCCCGCTGGGGCGGGGGGGCACCAGATACGCAGTATTTT
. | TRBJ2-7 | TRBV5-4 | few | CASSLGATSSYEQYF | TGTGCCAGCAGCTTGGGGGCTACAAGCTCCTACGAGCAGTACTTC
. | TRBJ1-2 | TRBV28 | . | CASRQGTGNSGYTF | TGTGCCAGCAGACAGGGTACCGGAAATAGTGGCTACACCTTC
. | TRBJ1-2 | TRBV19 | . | CASRSHDPANYGYTF | TGTGCCAGTAGATCCCACGATCCGGCTAACTATGGCTACACCTTC